Listed below are T cell receptor beta chains from one sample, sequenced in a study of long-term antiretroviral therapy in people with HIV. Libraries were prepared by immunoSEQ multiplex PCR; TCRdb keeps only in-frame clonotypes and omits some of them. The sample yields some 28,000 clones, nearly 95% seen once. The specimen was unsorted PBMCs, collected 6.3 years after starting antiretroviral therapy. The source of these receptors is a man in his thirties or forties with HIV. Both conserved end residues are part of each CDR3. The D gene is left open where the match is weak. The listing skips clone size in some rows; elsewhere it reads once, few, many or a size class.

J gene,V gene,clone size,D gene,CDR3 DNA,CDR3 protein
TRBJ2-1,TRBV11-2,NA,TRBD2,TGTGCCAGCAGCTTAGATCGGACTAGCATCTTTTCAAGGGAGCAGTTCTTC,CASSLDRTSIFSREQFF
TRBJ2-7,TRBV30,NA,NA,TGTGCCTGGAGCTACGGGAACCCTAATTCCTACGAGGGGCAGTACTTC,CAWSYGNPNSYEGQYF
TRBJ1-2,TRBV4-1,NA,NA,TGCGCCAGCAGCAGGTCTAACTATGGCTACACCTTC,CASSRSNYGYTF
TRBJ2-7,TRBV30,NA,NA,TGTGCCTGGAGTGGTCGCGGGGGCCTCTCCTACGAGCAGTACTTC,CAWSGRGGLSYEQYF
TRBJ1-1,TRBV5-1,NA,NA,TGCGCCAGCAGCCCAGGGGCGGGGGTAGAGACTGAAGCTTTCTTT,CASSPGAGVETEAFF
TRBJ2-6,TRBV19,once,NA,TGTGCCAGTAGTATAGGGGCAGGGACTGGGGCCAACGTCCTGACTTTC,CASSIGAGTGANVLTF
TRBJ1-2,TRBV28,NA,NA,TGTGCCAGCAGTTTAGGCGGTGGCGGTATAGGGCAGGGAGATGGCTACACCTTC,CASSLGGGGIGQGDGYTF
TRBJ2-7,TRBV5-5,once,NA,TGTGCCAGCAGCCCGGGACGGTTATCCTACGAGCAGTACTTC,CASSPGRLSYEQYF
TRBJ1-6,TRBV5-6,NA,TRBD1,TGTGCCAGCAGCATCTACAGGGGTAGTAATTCACCCCTCCACTTT,CASSIYRGSNSPLHF
TRBJ1-1,TRBV18,NA,TRBD1,TGTGCCAGCTCACCAGGGCCAGGGGGCCTGAACACTGAAGCTTTCTTT,CASSPGPGGLNTEAFF
TRBJ1-2,TRBV30,NA,NA,TGTGCCTGGAGTGTAATCACCGGGGCTAGCTATGGCTACACCTTC,CAWSVITGASYGYTF
TRBJ2-2,TRBV10-3,once,TRBD2,TGTGCCGCCAGCGGGGGTGGGGCCGGGGAGCTGTTTTTT,CAASGGGAGELFF
TRBJ1-2,TRBV2,once,NA,TGTGCCAGCAGTGCGATGGCGGGCGAGGGCTACACCTTC,CASSAMAGEGYTF
TRBJ2-7,TRBV11-2,NA,NA,TGTGCCAGCAGCCTTTGGAAAGGGGGGAGCTCCTACGAGCAGTACTTC,CASSLWKGGSSYEQYF
TRBJ2-1,TRBV19,NA,NA,TGTGCCAGTAGTCCCGGGACTCCAAGGCAGTTCTTC,CASSPGTPRQFF
TRBJ2-3,TRBV5-4,NA,NA,TGTGCCAGCAGCTTGGGGACTACCCGCACAGATACGCAGTATTTT,CASSLGTTRTDTQYF
TRBJ2-3,TRBV27,NA,NA,TGTGCCAGCACCCGGTGGAGCGGAAGCACAGATACGCAGTATTTT,CASTRWSGSTDTQYF
TRBJ2-5,TRBV5-1,NA,NA,TGCGCCAGCAGCTTGGAGGGACGTCAAGAGACCCAGTACTTC,CASSLEGRQETQYF
TRBJ1-5,TRBV6-6,NA,NA,TGTGCCAGCAGTTGGTCTACAGGGTGGAGCAATCAGCCCCAGCATTTT,CASSWSTGWSNQPQHF